This passage covers 23 T cell receptor beta chains from one sample sequenced in a study of breast tumors, draining lymph nodes, adjacent tissues. MiXCR, applied by TCRdb to the multiplex PCR reads, yields one record per CDR3 protein. The sample lists approximately 210,000 distinct CDR3 sequences, about 34% occurring once. Breast cancer patients provided tissue from their axillary draining lymph nodes. The sample consisted of axillary lymph node tissue. The receptors were gathered from a female donor with breast cancer. Some clones in this sample may be carry-over from other donors' samples.

This clonotype showed up many times. V usage is TRBV24-1 and J usage is TRBJ2-3; D is possibly TRBD2 (6 bases). This CDR3 spans 16 amino acids. Germline assignment: CDR1 KGHDR and CDR2 SFDVKD. V was clipped by 4 bases and J by 2 bases, with 15 bases between them. The CDR3 DNA reads TGTGCCACCAGTGACTCGCTAGGAGGGGCCACAGATACGCAGTATTTT. The encoded protein is CATSDSLGGATDTQYF.

The rearrangement joins TRBV6-5 to TRBJ2-5; TRBD1 aligns across 8 bases. This CDR3 has 15 amino acids. Trimming took 1 base from V and 4 from J; bases not matched to a gene: 5. CDR1 is MNHEY, CDR2 SVGAGI, per germline. CDR3 nucleotide sequence: TGTGCCAGCAGTTACTGGACAGGGTTGGGAGAGACCCAGTACTTC. Translation: CASSYWTGLGETQYF.

In its sample, this clonotype was seen many times. This chain joins TRBV7-9 and TRBJ1-5; D is uncertain. The V end lost 3 bases, the J end lost 7 bases, and 7 bases lay between the germline ends. The CDR3 is 12 amino acids. The V gene's germline CDR1 is SEHNR and CDR2 FQNEAQ (reference sequence). CDR3 residues: CASSFVGQPQHF. The CDR3 DNA reads TGTGCCAGCAGCTTCGTGGGGCAGCCCCAGCATTTT.

This clonotype was recorded at least ten times. The chain uses TRBV5-5 and TRBJ1-3; D is uncertain. The CDR3 length is 16 residues. Deletions cut 0 bases from V and 0 bases from J, with 10 bases between. In germline, CDR1 is SGHKS, CDR2 YYEKEE (reference sequence). The CDR3 bases are TGTGCCAGCAGCTTGGGGACCGGCCGCTCTGGAAACACCATATATTTT. Translated: CASSLGTGRSGNTIYF.

A remark on this clonotype: This could be a read error, since a much larger clone is one nucleotide away. V gene TRBV11-3 combines with J gene TRBJ2-1; 12 nucleotides agree with TRBD2. With 4 bases clipped from V and 15 bases from J, the junction kept 7 bases outside the gene matches. The CDR3 loop spans 13 amino acids. Germline loops: CDR1 SGHNT, CDR2 YENEEA. CDR3: CASSWTSGTAMFF. DNA for the CDR3: TGTGCCAGCAGCTGGACTAGCGGGACGGCGATGTTCTTC. Combining the CDR3 with reference TRBV11-3 and TRBJ2-1 gives the whole variable domain EAGVVQSPRYKIIEKKQPVAFWCNPISGHNTLYWYLQNLGQGPELLIRYENEEAVDDSQLPKDRFSAERLKGVDSTLKIQPAELGDSAVYLCASSWTSGTAMFFGPGTRLTVL.

In regard to this clonotype: A much larger clone lies one base from this, so it may be a read error. The chain couples TRBV4-1 to TRBJ2-7; no reliable D call. The CDR3 length is 12 residues. V was trimmed by 8 bases and J by 5 bases, leaving 13 bases between them. Germline CDR1 MGHRA, CDR2 YSYEKL. DNA for the CDR3: TGCGCCAGCCACGGGCCAGCCGACGAGCAGTACTTC. It encodes CASHGPADEQYF.

V is TRBV19 and J is TRBJ2-4; 8 nucleotides agree with TRBD1. The CDR3 extends over 18 amino acids. V lost 3 bases and J lost 6; bases outside the gene matches: 16. Germline V gene data show CDR1 as LNHDA and CDR2 as SQIVND (reference sequence). This chain's CDR3 is CASSILGHFGQGRNIQYF. The CDR3 region has the DNA TGTGCCAGTAGTATTTTGGGCCATTTTGGACAGGGTCGAAACATTCAGTACTTC.

The chain links TRBV6-4 to TRBJ2-2; tentatively, D is TRBD2 (5 bases). V was cut by 0 bases and J by 7 bases, with 15 bases left in between. Germline V CDR1 and CDR2: MRHNA, SNTAGT. CDR3 length: 16 amino acids. CDR3 region: CASSDSFGYGVGELFF. The CDR3 nucleotides are TGTGCCAGCAGTGACTCGTTTGGATACGGGGTCGGGGAGCTGTTTTTT.

This clonotype was observed many times. The genes are TRBV11-2 and TRBJ1-4; the D gene is possibly TRBD1 (5 bases). With 3 bases removed from V and 8 bases from J, the gap between germline ends came to 22 bases. Germline CDR1 is SGHAT and CDR2 is FQNNGV. This CDR3 contains 17 residues. CDR3 in amino acids: CASSFPLRGTVEEKLFF. CDR3 sequence (DNA): TGTGCCAGCAGCTTCCCTCTTAGGGGTACAGTGGAGGAAAAACTGTTTTTT. Together with reference TRBV11-2 and TRBJ1-4, the CDR3 gives the full variable domain: EAGVAQSPRYKIIEKRQSVAFWCNPISGHATLYWYQQILGQGPKLLIQFQNNGVVDDSQLPKDRFSAERLKGVDSTLKIQPAKLEDSAVYLCASSFPLRGTVEEKLFFGSGTQLSVL.

This clonotype was counted once. The limits of the CDR3 on the DNA are not certain, so only TCRdb's listed CDR3 is given. The chain combines TRBV7-9 with TRBJ2-5; the table's TRBD2 call for D was not verified on the DNA. CDR1 and CDR2 from the germline V gene are SEHNR and FQNEAQ (reference sequence). The CDR3 is 17 amino acids long, termini counted. Here the CDR3 reads CASSIYLCSGLKETQYF.

This clonotype was observed at least ten times. This chain uses TRBV12-3 or TRBV12-4 with TRBJ1-5; D not certain. CDR3 length: 14 residues. Trimming stripped 3 bases from V and 5 bases from J, with 11 bases between. The CDR3 DNA is TGTGCCAGCAGTTTTGGAATGGGTCATCAGCCCCAGCATTTT. The encoded protein is CASSFGMGHQPQHF.

This clonotype was detected ten times or more. The CDR3, as DNA: TGCAGTGCTAGGCCGGTAGCAACTAATGAAAAACTGTTTTTT. As protein: CSARPVATNEKLFF. The chain employs TRBV20-1 and TRBJ1-4, with D hard to call. Trimming removed 3 bases at V and 0 bases at J, with 8 bases between. From germline, CDR1 is DFQATT and CDR2 SNEGSKA (reference sequence). CDR3 size: 14 residues.

This clonotype has at least ten counts. This rearrangement joins TRBV11-2 to TRBJ2-3; tentatively, D is TRBD1 or TRBD2 (5 bases each). CDR3 length: 14 amino acids. The germline V gene encodes CDR1 SGHAT and CDR2 FQNNGV. Trimming took 3 bases from V and 11 from J, leaving 18 bases between them. The CDR3 nucleotides read TGTGCCAGCAGCTTGGTCATGGGGCTAGGAGGGCAGTATTTT. It translates to CASSLVMGLGGQYF.

This clonotype was recorded at least ten times. The chain links TRBV6-6 to TRBJ2-5, with 11 bases fitting TRBD2. J lost 4 bases, V lost 4 bases, and 5 bases had no gene match. Germline loops: CDR1 MNHNY, CDR2 SVGAGI (reference sequence). The CDR3 spans 15 residues. In DNA, the CDR3 is TGTGCCAGCAGTTCCCGGCTAGCGGGAGGAGAGACCCAGTACTTC. Its translation is CASSSRLAGGETQYF.

Ten or more counts support this clonotype. The chain uses TRBV3-1 and TRBJ2-7; D is perhaps TRBD2 (5 bases). Per germline, CDR1 LGHDT and CDR2 YNNKEL (reference sequence). Trimming cost V 1 base and J 4 bases, with 14 bases left between them. The CDR3 sequence is 15 residues long. The CDR3 sequence is CASSQGRLARYEQYF. Here the CDR3 DNA reads TGTGCCAGCAGCCAAGGGCGGCTAGCTCGGTACGAGCAGTACTTC.

At least ten counts were recorded for this clonotype. One junction end disagrees with the germline gene, perhaps due to a read error. The chain recombines TRBV7-3 with TRBJ2-3; D unresolved. CDR3 length: 12 amino acids. Germline V gene lookup returns CDR1 SGHTA and CDR2 FQGTGA. CDR3 amino acids: CANSLTSGTQYF. CDR3 in DNA: TGTGCCAACAGCTTAACATCAGGTACGCAGTATTTT.

As regards this clonotype: One end of the junction is discordant with germline, which a read error may explain. This rearrangement joins TRBV9 to TRBJ1-2, with D unclear. Germline V gene data show CDR1 as SGDLS and CDR2 as YYNGEE. This CDR3 has 14 amino acids. CDR3 coding DNA: TGTGCCAGCAGCGTAGAAATCAGGCGGGATGGCTACGCCTTC. The encoded protein is CASSVEIRRDGYAF.

This clonotype came up many times. The chain couples TRBV6-6 to TRBJ2-7; D remains unclear. There are 14 residues in the CDR3. The V end lost 5 bases, the J end lost 0 bases, and 11 bases lay between the germline ends. Germline lookup yields CDR1 MNHNY and CDR2 SVGAGI (reference sequence). CDR3 sequence reads: CASSPASVSYEQYF. CDR3 coding DNA: TGTGCCAGCAGTCCGGCGTCAGTCTCCTACGAGCAGTACTTC.

This clonotype was counted ten times or more. The gene calls are TRBV25-1 and TRBJ2-3; maybe TRBD1 (6 bases). The CDR3 totals 15 residues. Germline V gives CDR1 MGHDK, CDR2 SYGVNS. Trimming took 2 bases from V and 4 from J, leaving 13 bases between them. CDR3 DNA: TGTGCCAGCAGTGAAGGGGGACAAACCTCAGATACGCAGTATTTT. Protein product: CASSEGGQTSDTQYF.

In this sample, this clonotype turned up many times. A much larger clone is a single base away; this may be a read error. The chain carries TRBV29-1 and TRBJ2-2; possible D gene TRBD1, 6 bases. The CDR3 contains 14 residues. Germline assignment: CDR1 SQVTM and CDR2 ANQGSEA. The ends were cut back, 7 bases at V and 5 bases at J, with 17 bases in the middle. CDR3 loop: CSACVRGWTGELFF. The CDR3 bases are TGCAGCGCTTGTGTGAGGGGGTGGACCGGGGAGCTGTTTTTT.

Ten or more counts support this clonotype. The rearrangement uses TRBV25-1 and TRBJ2-5; 9 nucleotides agree with TRBD1. With V trimmed by 3 bases and J by 4 bases, 6 bases remained unmatched. CDR3 size: 15 residues. Germline loops: CDR1 MGHDK, CDR2 SYGVNS. The CDR3 here is CASSETGTGIETQYF. The CDR3 coding sequence is TGTGCCAGCAGTGAGACCGGGACAGGGATAGAGACCCAGTACTTC.

The chain carries TRBV29-1 and TRBJ2-2, with D uncertain. Germline V gene data show CDR1 as SQVTM and CDR2 as ANQGSEA. The ends were cut back, 3 bases at V and 8 bases at J, with 10 bases in the middle. This CDR3 is 12 amino acids long. The CDR3 protein is CSVDDLGGELFF. In DNA form, the CDR3 reads TGCAGCGTTGACGATCTTGGAGGGGAGCTGTTTTTT.

This clonotype has a count of ten or more. This chain uses TRBV5-1 with TRBJ1-5; 10 bases are a match to TRBD1. This CDR3 is built from 16 residues. CDR1 and CDR2 from the germline V gene are SGHRS and YFSETQ. V was pared by 4 bases and J by 8 bases, with 12 bases of the junction left unmatched. The CDR3 coding sequence is TGCGCCAGCAGCGAAGACCCGGGGACAGGGGTGAAGCCCCAGCATTTT. Its translation: CASSEDPGTGVKPQHF.